Presented here are 25 T cell receptor beta chains from one specimen sequenced in a study of tumor and adjacent non-tumor tissue in lung cancer. A modified ARM-PCR protocol with three rounds of nested PCR amplified TCRbeta. TCRdb called the multiplex PCR reads again in MiXCR, with one record for every CDR3 protein. The data hold 75,000 to 95,000 distinct CDR3 sequences, with about 70% observed a single time. The template was RNA from unsorted bulk tissue. The specimen sequenced was lung tumor tissue. All receptors derive from a man aged 55 to 70 with non-small cell lung cancer.

This chain uses TRBV11-1 with TRBJ2-1, with D perhaps matching TRBD1 or TRBD2 (5 bases each). The length of the CDR3 is 14 residues. Germline V gives CDR1 SGHAT, CDR2 FQDESV (reference sequence). V lost 11 bases and J 6 bases, leaving 20 bases between the germline ends. The CDR3 bases are TGTGCCTGCAACTTAGGGGACGGGGCCAATGAGCAGTTCTTC. Its translation is CACNLGDGANEQFF.

About this clonotype: At one end the junction does not follow the germline gene, possibly because of a read error. This chain joins TRBV11-3 and TRBJ1-3; D is unclear. The CDR3 is made up of 14 amino acids. The V gene's germline CDR1 is SGHNT and CDR2 YENEEA. CDR3 region: CASSFGHNGNTIYF. The CDR3 DNA reads as TGTGCCAGCAGCTTCGGGCATAATGGAAACACTATATATTTT. Full variable domain (remainder filled in from reference TRBV11-3 and TRBJ1-3): EAGVVQSPRYKIIEKKQPVAFWCNPISGHNTLYWYLQNLGQGPELLIRYENEEAVDDSQLPKDRFSAERLKGVDSTLKIQPAELGDSAVYLCASSFGHNGNTIYFGEGSWLTVV.

Remarks on this clonotype: The missing conserved phenylalanine or tryptophan at the end of this CDR3 makes a read error likely. The DNA is left out, because the CDR3 cannot be placed on it with certainty; the CDR3 is given as TCRdb lists it. This CDR3 reads CVSSLSGGDSTDTQYL. The genes are TRBV4-1 and TRBJ2-3; TRBD2 was called by the table and not checked on the DNA. Germline-derived CDR1 and CDR2 are MGHRA and YSYEKL. The CDR3 numbers 16 amino acids, ends counted.

Remarks on this clonotype: This sequence may be a read error, since a much larger clone differs from it by one base. The CDR3 reads CASSVQGSCGELFF. Written as DNA, the CDR3 is TGTGCCAGCAGCGTACAGGGTTCTTGCGGGGAGCTGTTTTTT. The V gene is TRBV9, the J gene TRBJ2-2; tentative D call: TRBD1 (5 bases). Between the trimmed V and J ends, which lost 1 base and 7 bases, there was a span of 11 bases. Looked up from germline, CDR1 is SGDLS and CDR2 is YYNGEE. The length of the CDR3 is 14 residues. The full variable domain, with the rest looked up from reference TRBV9 and TRBJ2-2, is DSGVTQTPKHLITATGQRVTLRCSPRSGDLSVYWYQQSLDQGLQFLIQYYNGEERAKGNILERFSAQQFPDLHSELNLSSLELGDSALYFCASSVQGSCGELFFGEGSRLTVL.

Comments on this clonotype: A clone one base away is much larger, so this may be a read error. The V and J genes are TRBV6-1 and TRBJ2-5; 7 bases match TRBD2. This CDR3 spans 14 amino acids. V shed 4 bases and J 7 bases; nucleotides not matched to a gene: 9. The germline V gene has CDR1 MNHNS and CDR2 SASEGT. The CDR3 coding sequence is TGTGCCAGCAGTGGGGAGGGTGTAGGAGGGACCCAGTACTTC. Translated, it gives CASSGEGVGGTQYF.

Turning to this clonotype: One end of the junction fails to match germline, which may point to a read error. The chain employs TRBV4-2 and TRBJ2-1; TRBD1 is a possible D gene (6 bases). Germline V gives CDR1 LGHNA, CDR2 YNFKEQ. The CDR3 extends over 19 amino acids. Here the CDR3 DNA reads TGTGCCAGCATCCATCCTAAGGGGGAGCAACCCTTCTCCTACATTGAGCAGTTCTTC. Translating gives CASIHPKGEQPFSYIEQFF.

This clonotype was detected only a few times. The gene calls are TRBV7-8 and TRBJ2-2; no clear D gene. The V end was cut by 6 bases, the J end by 5 bases, with 10 bases between. CDR1 is SGHVS and CDR2 is FQNEAQ in the germline V gene. The CDR3 extends over 13 amino acids. The CDR3 loop is CASRILGTGELFF. CDR3 sequence (DNA): TGTGCCAGCAGAATCTTGGGAACCGGGGAGCTGTTTTTT.

This clonotype was seen once. One end of the junction varies from germline; a read error may be responsible. This chain connects TRBV6-6 to TRBJ2-5; TRBD2 matches 8 bases. The CDR3 runs to 15 residues. CDR1 MNHNY and CDR2 SVGAGI come from the germline V gene (reference sequence). The CDR3 region has the DNA TGTGCCAGCAGTTACGCGGGCGGGGGGCAAGAGATCCAGTATTTC. Its protein product is CASSYAGGGQEIQYF.

Comment on this clonotype: One junction end disagrees with the germline gene, perhaps due to a read error. This chain uses TRBV29-1 with TRBJ2-5, with unresolved D. The CDR3 length is 11 residues. CDR1 and CDR2 from the germline V gene are SQVTM and ANQGSEA. CDR3 bases: TGCAGTGTTGATGATGGGGAGACCCAGTACTTC. Translation: CSVDDGETQYF. The variable domain in full, completed from reference TRBV29-1 and TRBJ2-5, reads SAVISQKPSRDICQRGTSLTIQCQVDSQVTMMFWYRQQPGQSLTLIATANQGSEATYESGFVIDKFPISRPNLTFSTLTVSNMSPEDSSIYLCSVDDGETQYFGPGTRLLVL.

Worth noting for this clonotype: Likely a read error: the CDR3 ends without its conserved phenylalanine or tryptophan. It is unclear where the CDR3 begins or ends on the DNA, so no DNA is shown, and the CDR3 is as TCRdb lists it. This chain connects TRBV6-1 to TRBJ2-5; TRBD1 is the table's D call, not checked against the DNA. Germline V gives CDR1 MNHNS, CDR2 SASEGT. The CDR3 has 15 amino acids, counting both end residues. This CDR3 is CASKPGQRYQETKYL.

This clonotype was seen more than once but under ten times. An end of the junction does not agree with germline; a read error may underlie this. CDR3 in DNA: TGTTCCAGCAGACCTGACAGGGGCTTTGCGAATACCGGGGAGCTGTTTTTT. Translation: CSSRPDRGFANTGELFF. V usage is TRBV13 and J usage is TRBJ2-2; 8 positions match TRBD1. The CDR3 spans 17 residues. Germline lookup yields CDR1 PRHDT and CDR2 FYEKMQ (reference sequence).

A word on this clonotype: Just one base apart from a much larger clone, this may be a read error. V usage is TRBV20-1 and J usage is TRBJ2-1; either TRBD1 or TRBD2 may supply D (5 bases each). Germline V gene lookup returns CDR1 DFQATT and CDR2 SNEGSKA (reference sequence). The CDR3 is 12 amino acids. CDR3 region: CNARDQLNEQFF. As DNA, the CDR3 is TGCAATGCACGGGACCAACTCAATGAGCAGTTCTTC.

A word on this clonotype: The CDR3 does not end in the conserved phenylalanine or tryptophan, so this is likely a read error. The rearrangement uses TRBV6-5 and TRBJ1-2; 7 bases are a match to TRBD1. Germline loops: CDR1 MNHEY, CDR2 SVGAGI. The CDR3 is 13 amino acids. The CDR3 DNA is TGTGCAAGCAGTTACCGGCAGGGGGGCGGCTACACCTTA. This translates into CASSYRQGGGYTL.

This clonotype was detected many times. J is TRBJ1-3 and V is TRBV20-1; 10 bases line up with TRBD1. The V gene end was trimmed by 0 bases and the J gene end by 4 bases; junction bases not matched to a gene: 6. The CDR3 runs 16 residues. CDR1 is DFQATT, CDR2 SNEGSKA, per germline (reference sequence). The CDR3 coding sequence is TGCAGTGCTAGAGATCACGGGACAGGGGTGGGAAACACCATATATTTT. Translated, it gives CSARDHGTGVGNTIYF.

This clonotype was detected only once. A read error is possible here, since a much larger clone lies one base away. The chain employs TRBV28 and TRBJ1-5, with TRBD1 matching over 7 bases. V gave up 6 bases and J gave up 0 bases; unmatched junction bases: 5. The CDR3 is 15 residues long. The germline V gene encodes CDR1 MDHEN and CDR2 SYDVKM. Written as DNA, the CDR3 is TGTGCCAGCAGCCAAGGGACAGCTAGCAATCAGCCCCAGCATTTT. Protein sequence: CASSQGTASNQPQHF. Full variable domain (outside the CDR3, taken from reference TRBV28 and TRBJ1-5): DVKVTQSSRYLVKRTGEKVFLECVQDMDHENMFWYRQDPGLGLRLIYFSYDVKMKEKGDIPEGYSVSREKKERFSLILESASTNQTSMYLCASSQGTASNQPQHFGDGTRLSIL.

Points on this clonotype: As the CDR3 is not closed by the conserved phenylalanine or tryptophan, this likely results from a read error. The V gene is TRBV29-1, the J gene TRBJ2-7; D remains ambiguous. This CDR3 has 12 amino acids. Between the trimmed V and J ends, which lost 4 bases and 4 bases, there was a span of 11 bases. CDR1 and CDR2 (germline): SQVTM, ANQGSEA. The CDR3 sequence: CSVAAEPYEQYS. The CDR3 bases are TGCAGCGTTGCTGCAGAGCCTTACGAGCAGTACTCC.

The chain links TRBV6-2 or TRBV6-3 to TRBJ2-2, with TRBD2 matching 8 bases. This CDR3 comprises 14 residues. With V trimmed by 8 bases and J by 4 bases, 6 bases remained unmatched. Germline V gene lookup returns CDR1 MNHEY and CDR2 SVGEGT. CDR3 nucleotide sequence: TGTGCCAGCGCAAGGCTAGCGGGCACCGGGGAGCTGTTTTTT. Protein sequence: CASARLAGTGELFF.

In this sample, this clonotype turned up once. An end of the junction differs from the germline gene, which may be a read error. The chain is built from TRBV29-1 and TRBJ2-1; maybe TRBD1 (5 bases). CDR3 length: 17 residues. Germline values: CDR1 SQVTM, CDR2 ANQGSEA. The DNA for the CDR3 is TGCAGTGTTGAAGGTGACCTCAGGGTTAGCACCTACAATGAGCAGTTCTTC. It translates to CSVEGDLRVSTYNEQFF.

This sequence joins TRBV7-9 and TRBJ2-7; TRBD1 is a possible D gene (5 bases). CDR1 and CDR2 (germline): SEHNR, FQNEAQ (reference sequence). The CDR3 is made up of 18 amino acids. Trimming cost V 5 bases and J 13 bases, with 36 bases left between them. The CDR3 sequence: CASSQGGTYRLPFYGQYF. The CDR3 nucleotides are TGTGCCAGCAGCCAAGGCGGCACGTACAGGCTACCATTTTACGGGCAATACTTC. Drawing the rest from reference TRBV7-9 and TRBJ2-7, the complete variable domain is DTGVSQNPRHKITKRGQNVTFRCDPISEHNRLYWYRQTLGQGPEFLTYFQNEAQLEKSRLLSDRFSAERPKGSFSTLEIQRTEQGDSAMYLCASSQGGTYRLPFYGQYFGPGTRLTVT.

This clonotype came up many times. V gene TRBV20-1 combines with J gene TRBJ2-7; D not certain. The V end was cut by 0 bases, the J end by 0 bases, with 12 bases between. The CDR3 extends over 15 amino acids. Germline CDR1 is DFQATT and CDR2 is SNEGSKA (reference sequence). The CDR3 reads CSARDPKGPSYEQYF. The DNA for the CDR3 is TGCAGTGCTAGAGACCCCAAGGGTCCCTCCTACGAGCAGTACTTC.

On this clonotype: Germline is not matched at one junction end, which may reflect a read error. The chain combines TRBV4-2 with TRBJ2-4; 7 nucleotides match TRBD2. Germline values: CDR1 LGHNA, CDR2 YNFKEQ. This CDR3 is 19 amino acids long. CDR3 protein: CTSNQAQASGSLARNIQYF. In DNA form, the CDR3 reads TGTACCAGCAACCAAGCGCAGGCTAGCGGATCGTTAGCCAGAAACATCCAGTACTTC.

With respect to this clonotype: A junction boundary mismatches the germline segment, possibly from a read error. The chain uses TRBV7-2 and TRBJ1-1, with 8 bases matching TRBD1. Germline-derived CDR1 and CDR2 are SGHTA and FQGNSA. The CDR3 is 16 amino acids. The CDR3 protein is CISSPFSAGGHTEAFF. The CDR3 DNA sequence: TGTATCAGCAGCCCCTTTTCCGCAGGGGGCCACACTGAAGCTTTCTTT.

As concerns this clonotype: One base away lies a much larger clone, so this may be a sequencing read error. This rearrangement joins TRBV30 to TRBJ2-6; D is unresolved. Trimming removed 2 bases from V and 0 bases from J, with 8 bases in between. The CDR3 length is 15 residues. The germline V gene has CDR1 GTSNPN and CDR2 SVGIG (reference sequence). The CDR3 spells CAWSLVSSGANVLTF. In DNA form, the CDR3 reads TGTGCCTGGAGTTTGGTAAGCTCTGGGGCCAACGTCCTGACTTTC.

For this clonotype: Its ends do not fully match the called genes, so a read error is possible. The chain couples TRBV6-5 to TRBJ2-3, with D perhaps TRBD2 (6 bases). CDR1 and CDR2 from the germline V gene are MNHEY and SVGAGI. This CDR3 is 13 amino acids long. The CDR3 DNA is TGTGGCAGCACCGGACTATGGGATGATACCCAGTATTTT. It encodes CGSTGLWDDTQYF.

The J gene is TRBJ1-1, the V gene TRBV20-1, with D unclear. Trimming removed 1 base at V and 5 bases at J, with 8 bases between. This CDR3 spans 12 amino acids. From germline, CDR1 is DFQATT and CDR2 SNEGSKA (reference sequence). DNA of the CDR3: TGCAGTGCTAGAGCGATGGTTACTGAAGCTTTCTTT. As protein: CSARAMVTEAFF.